This T cell receptor beta chain appears in the sequencing data of a study of blood T cell repertoires in COVID-19 (dated by TCRdb to between 2020 and 2021). A note on the overall study: Collaborator samples came from the United States, Italy and Spain and covered acute and convalescent phases of COVID-19. Deeply sampled blood TCRbeta repertoires from subjects exposed to, actively infected with, or recovered from COVID-19 were included in the dataset. Nearly every sample came with metadata listing a de-identified subject ID, COVID-19 status, age in years and sex. The samples were drawn from two sources: the first 160 participants of the ongoing ImmuneRACE study, and 1,000 to 1,500 subjects contributed by 6 global collaborators. The prospective study material was composed of cDNA or gDNA derived from T cells, B-cell-depleted T cells, or PBMCs. The repertoires were released in a freely available public database intended as a resource for research on the immune response to SARS-CoV-2. Where HLA class I and class II types were available, the types were taken from metadata supplied by the sample provider, not from assay-based typing. Here is what the overall study found, with its caveats: Clinical and demographic metadata were provided uncurated, with the amount varying by source and participant.

Participants in the prospective study were aged about 18 to 89 years, lived in some 24 United States geographic areas, and enrolled through a virtual design. To assign participants to cohorts, the prospective study relied on clinical history that participants themselves reported in a screening survey and a study questionnaire. Recovered participants in ImmuneRACE Cohort 3 were defined as having two consecutive negative NP/OP PCR tests, clearance from a healthcare professional, or resolution of symptoms. In the prospective study, mobile phlebotomists collected whole blood, serum and a nasopharyngeal or oropharyngeal swab from each participant. Prospective study participants could optionally give additional blood draws and questionnaires over an approximately 2-month period. Before DNA extraction, blood samples from the prospective study were shipped at room temperature or frozen. The immunoSEQ Assay, a bias-controlled multiplex PCR, was used to amplify TCRbeta CDR3 regions from genomic DNA. The study's processing was this. The number of nucleated cells in each sample was estimated from the amplification of reference gene primers within the assay. To quantify the absolute abundance of each unique TCRbeta CDR3 rearrangement, sequence reads were collapsed and filtered. For each sample, productive Simpson clonality was calculated as the square root of Simpson's diversity index across productive rearrangements. TCRdb holds this immuneACCESS table with in-frame rearrangements only. Some clones are missing; in checked studies, unresolved V genes explain under half, and the rest has no known cause. For V, J and clone size, that table is used; D and trimming come from the DNA. This sample comprises about 220,000 clones, 88% of them detected only once. Together, the top ten hold under 3% of the sample.

V loses 1 base at its end and J loses 6 bases; junction bases beyond the gene matches: 5. CDR1 SGHTA and CDR2 FQGNSA were looked up in the germline V gene. The CDR3 covers 15 residues, taking in both the cysteine and the phenylalanine. Only CDR3 DNA is held: 45 bases, read in frame from base 1. Note on this clone: Its antigen is still unknown. Per-nucleotide qualities are absent, and no much larger clonotype sits a single base away.

The sequence is built from TRBV7-2 and TRBJ2-1; the central 8 bases match TRBD2. Source material: PBMCs or T cells enriched from blood (not recorded which). The receptor was isolated from a woman in her 30s who had recovered from COVID-19. The nucleotide sequence reads TGTGCCAGCAGCTTAGGATCGGCGGGGGGCAATGAGCAGTTCTTC. Its coded protein is CASSLGSAGGNEQFF.